Detailed here is one T cell receptor (beta chain). The entry originates in a study of blood T cell repertoires in COVID-19. Across the whole study: Material from acute and convalescent COVID-19 was sourced from the United States, Italy and Spain.

Authors' analysis steps: Reference gene primer amplification gave estimated nucleated cell counts. Generated by immunoSEQ multiplex PCR, the TCRdb table keeps only in-frame clones and is missing some. The DNA gave D and trimming, while V, J and clone size come from that table. The sample includes 100,000 to 150,000 clones, 70% to 80% seen only once; the top ten take approximately 25%. CDR3 length equals 16 residues. Germline CDR1 SEHNR, CDR2 FQNEAQ (reference sequence). V lost 5 bases to trimming and J lost 6 bases; unmatched junction nucleotides: 13. The sample taken for sequencing was peripheral blood. This TCR came from a human donor in a cohort sampled during active COVID-19. The chain has TRBV7-9 and TRBJ1-2; 9 nucleotides line up with TRBD1. The CDR3 sequence is CASSPSGATGGDGYTF. CDR3 DNA sequence: TGTGCCAGCAGCCCATCAGGGGCGACAGGGGGAGATGGCTACACCTTC.